The rows below give T cell receptor beta chains drawn from one sample of a study of cytomegalovirus exposure and HLA in healthy donors. Libraries were prepared by immunoSEQ multiplex PCR; TCRdb keeps only in-frame clonotypes and omits some of them. This repertoire shows about 150,000 clones, roughly 86% found once; its top ten account for 2.1%. The sequenced sample was PBMCs. All receptors derive from a human donor in good health. Both conserved end residues are part of each CDR3. D genes are given only for firm matches.

D gene | V gene | CDR3 protein
. | TRBV27 | CASSYIQGPYEQYF
. | TRBV7-3 | CASSRTDFGYVFF
TRBD1 | TRBV7-2 | CASRQGTAYGYTF
TRBD1 | TRBV7-9 | CASSLEGQQGAFQPQHF
TRBD1 | TRBV5-1 | CASSLDGLTGEGYTF
. | TRBV2 | CASGTVMNTGELFF
TRBD1 | TRBV4-1 | CASSRTGGNGGYTF
. | TRBV7-2 | CASSLGTFGGKSEKLFF
TRBD2 | TRBV28 | CASSLFLAGGPYEQYF
TRBD2 | TRBV7-9 | CASRASGSFYEQFF
TRBD1 | TRBV7-9 | CASSLGDRGLPTDTQYF
. | TRBV6-5 | CASSSPRGYTF
. | TRBV7-9 | CASSLGAGTEAFF
TRBD1 | TRBV5-8 | CASRRGDRGPEQYF
TRBD2 | TRBV5-1 | CASSRSGASSYNEQFF
TRBD1 | TRBV5-1 | CASSFGQGEKLFF
. | TRBV6-7 | CASSSQLVKFSNQPQHF
. | TRBV28 | CASSSGGFYEQYF
. | TRBV4-1 | CASSRAREETQYF
TRBD2 | TRBV7-9 | CASGPPLAVLTDTQYF
TRBD2 | TRBV18 | CASSRGYNEQFF
TRBD2 | TRBV4-2 | CASSQGPGLESGELFF
. | TRBV6-6 | CASSVTRYGYTF
. | TRBV5-1 | CASSLSGDQPQHF
. | TRBV5-1 | CASSLGVGGNQPQHF
. | TRBV10-1 | CASSESRATQFPYEQYF
. | TRBV6-5 | CASSYRPQSGLQPQFF
. | TRBV7-9 | CASSFTGDGAQPQHF
. | TRBV2 | CASSEAGGLYNEQFF
TRBD1 | TRBV6-5 | CASSYRGTGENQPQHF
. | TRBV7-2 | CASTPRRGYEQYF
. | TRBV5-4 | CASSLDLRGIANGYTF
. | TRBV7-9 | CASSLGAGSYEQYF
. | TRBV29-1 | CSVALQGRWTDTQYF
. | TRBV11-1 | CASSSGVMENIQYF
. | TRBV29-1 | CSVALSTGELFF
. | TRBV5-4 | CASSGKLDRPGTEAFF
TRBD1 | TRBV10-2 | CASKKKTGAIEAFF
. | TRBV28 | CASSFRGSGANVLTF
. | TRBV11-2 | CASSFGSGVYNEQFF
. | TRBV19 | CASSIPGYKPQHF
. | TRBV5-6 | CASNTWSPVQFYGYTF
TRBD2 | TRBV18 | CASSPGLINEQFF
TRBD1 | TRBV7-8 | CASSLGQGNSATNEKLFF
. | TRBV28 | CASSLGGNGEKLFF
TRBD1 | TRBV2 | CASSEGTGETQYF
TRBD1 | TRBV7-2 | CASSRRQGWTEAFF
TRBD1 | TRBV18 | CASSRQGALNYGYTF
. | TRBV5-1 | CASSGDLNTGELFF
TRBD2 | TRBV6-4 | CASSDGAGGNNEQFF
TRBD1 | TRBV6-5 | CASRDREGSYTF
. | TRBV28 | CASSLQGRTDTQYF
. | TRBV7-9 | CASSLARGGGTEAFF
. | TRBV5-1 | CASSLRAGNNEQFF
. | TRBV9 | CASSVSGIPNQPQHF